This passage covers 11 T cell receptor beta chains from one sample sequenced in a study of blood T cell repertoires in COVID-19. Assay: immunoSEQ multiplex PCR; the TCRdb copy retains only in-frame clones and omits some. This table has tens of thousands of clones, about 90% appearing once. Sequenced sample: peripheral blood. The receptors come from a man between 45 and 60 years old with COVID-19, enrolled during active disease.

This clone was seen once. The genes are TRBV6-5 and TRBJ2-7; 14 bases agree with TRBD2. V shed 4 bases, J shed 9 bases, and the junction held 5 bases outside the gene matches. CDR1 MNHEY and CDR2 SVGAGI come from the germline V gene. The CDR3 is 14 amino acids. The CDR3 is CASSSGLAGEAQYF. The DNA of the CDR3 is TGTGCCAGCAGTTCGGGACTAGCGGGGGAAGCGCAGTACTTC.

V gene TRBV13 combines with J gene TRBJ2-7; a possible D gene is TRBD1 (6 bases). The CDR3 loop spans 13 amino acids. Trimming shortened V by 3 bases and J by 7 bases, and 13 bases separated the two germline ends. CDR1 and CDR2 from the germline V gene are PRHDT and FYEKMQ (reference sequence). The CDR3 DNA sequence: TGTGCCAGCAGCTTTTCCCTAGGGGGAGAGCAGTACTTC. Encoded protein: CASSFSLGGEQYF.

CDR3 loop: CASSSQSTGFYTF. CDR3 bases: TGCGCCAGCAGCTCCCAATCCACAGGATTCTACACCTTC. This chain links TRBV5-1 with TRBJ1-2; D is possibly TRBD1 (5 bases). This CDR3 comprises 13 residues. Trimming pared 3 bases from V and 10 bases from J, leaving 16 bases between. Looked up from germline, CDR1 is SGHRS and CDR2 is YFSETQ.

CDR3 sequence: CASSPFSGTSAYNEQFF. The CDR3 bases are TGTGCCAGCAGTCCATTTTCAGGGACTAGCGCATACAATGAGCAGTTCTTC. The chain carries TRBV3-1 (or the pseudogene TRBV3-2) and TRBJ2-1, with 10 bases lining up with TRBD2. V was pared by 6 bases and J by 4 bases, with 12 bases of the junction left unmatched. From germline, CDR1 is LGHDT and CDR2 YNNKEL (reference sequence). This CDR3 region has 17 residues.

There are a few counts of this clone. The chain joins TRBV11-1 to TRBJ1-2, with D unresolved. This CDR3 contains 11 residues. Germline CDR1 and CDR2: SGHAT and FQDESV (reference sequence). Trimming shortened V by 5 bases and J by 8 bases, and 9 bases separated the two germline ends. CDR3 coding DNA: TGTGCCAGCAGCCACCGCAGAGGCTACACCTTC. Translated, it gives CASSHRRGYTF.

A single count supports this clone. The rearrangement uses TRBV3-1 (or the pseudogene TRBV3-2) and TRBJ2-1, with TRBD2 matching over 11 bases. The CDR3 is 16 amino acids. V lost 2 bases and J lost 7; bases outside the gene matches: 7. Germline CDR1 is LGHDT and CDR2 is YNNKEL (reference sequence). The CDR3 coding sequence is TGTGCCAGCAGCCAATGTGTAGCGGGGGGGCGAAATGAGCAGTTCTTC. Translation gives CASSQCVAGGRNEQFF.

V usage is TRBV5-1 and J usage is TRBJ2-5; perhaps TRBD1 as D (6 bases). With 3 bases removed from V and 0 bases from J, the gap between germline ends came to 12 bases. The germline gives CDR1 SGHRS, CDR2 YFSETQ. There are 15 residues in the CDR3. CDR3 region: CASSYRTAHQETQYF. CDR3 DNA sequence: TGCGCCAGCAGCTATCGGACAGCCCACCAAGAGACCCAGTACTTC.

V gene TRBV11-2 combines with J gene TRBJ2-2, with D perhaps matching TRBD1 (5 bases). V was shortened by 2 bases and J by 1 base, with 5 bases between the two germline ends. CDR1 and CDR2 (germline): SGHAT, FQNNGV. The CDR3 extends over 14 amino acids. CDR3 region: CASSLRGNTGELFF. For the CDR3, the DNA is TGTGCCAGCAGCTTAAGGGGGAACACCGGGGAGCTGTTTTTT.

The V call is TRBV28, the J call TRBJ2-2, with 8 bases fitting TRBD1. V dropped 7 bases and J dropped 7; count of bases not matched to a gene: 8. This CDR3 spans 14 amino acids. CDR1 MDHEN and CDR2 SYDVKM come from the germline V gene. The CDR3 coding sequence is TGTGCCAGCACCTCGGGACAGGTGATCGGGGAGCTGTTTTTT. This codes for CASTSGQVIGELFF.

Written as DNA, the CDR3 is TGTGCCAGCAGTTACGGAGTCGGGGGACTCTCTGGAAACACCATATATTTT. Protein: CASSYGVGGLSGNTIYF. The rearrangement uses TRBV6-2 or TRBV6-3 and TRBJ1-3, with D possibly matching TRBD1 (5 bases). This CDR3 has 17 residues. V was pared by 2 bases and J by 0 bases, with 14 bases between. CDR1 is MNHEY and CDR2 is SVGEGT in the germline V gene.

This clone was counted a few times. The chain has TRBV4-1 and TRBJ1-5; no reliable D call. V was shortened by 0 bases and J by 2 bases, with 8 bases between the two germline ends. Germline V gene data show CDR1 as MGHRA and CDR2 as YSYEKL. This CDR3 has 15 residues. The CDR3 here is CASSQDAAGNQPQHF. The CDR3 region has the DNA TGCGCCAGCAGCCAAGACGCGGCGGGCAATCAGCCCCAGCATTTT.